Following are 6 T cell receptor beta chains from one sample sequenced in a study of CD8 T cells in ankylosing spondylitis. In TCRdb, the 5' RACE reads were re-called with MiXCR into one record per CDR3 protein. The sample has approximately 220,000 distinct CDR3 sequences; roughly 26% are singletons. Sequencing input: blood, either unsorted or a sorted T cell fraction (not recorded which). These TCRs come from a male donor with ankylosing spondylitis or in good health (not recorded which).

The V and J genes are TRBV29-1 and TRBJ1-2; D might be TRBD1 (5 bases). V shed 4 bases and J shed 7 bases, with 13 bases lying between them. CDR3 size: 12 residues. Germline CDR1 SQVTM, CDR2 ANQGSEA. The CDR3 DNA sequence: TGCAGCGTTGGGGACGGCCCTATTGGCTACACCTTC. Translated, it gives CSVGDGPIGYTF.

This clonotype was picked up many times. V and J are TRBV7-2 and TRBJ2-7; 7 positions match TRBD1. Germline-derived CDR1 and CDR2 are SGHTA and FQGNSA. This CDR3 is 13 amino acids long. Trimming at V came to 2 bases and at J to 3 bases, leaving 1 base not matched to a gene. The CDR3 protein is CASSLRTGYEQYF. The CDR3 nucleotides read TGTGCCAGCAGCTTACGGACAGGCTACGAGCAGTACTTC.

This clonotype appeared many times. The chain uses TRBV5-1 and TRBJ2-1, with a tentative D call TRBD2 (6 bases). In germline, CDR1 is SGHRS, CDR2 YFSETQ. Trimming shortened V by 7 bases and J by 2 bases, and 13 bases separated the two germline ends. This CDR3 spans 14 amino acids. CDR3 nucleotide sequence: TGCGCCAGCGACGGAGGGAATCCCTACAATGAGCAGTTCTTC. This encodes CASDGGNPYNEQFF.

This sequence joins TRBV6-1 and TRBJ2-7; TRBD2 aligns across 11 bases. This CDR3 is 15 amino acids long. The ends lost 6 bases at V and 2 bases at J; junction bases unmatched: 6. Germline CDR1 is MNHNS and CDR2 is SASEGT. CDR3 DNA sequence: TGTGCCAGCAGAGCGGGACTAGCGGAAACCTACGAGCAGTACTTC. Its protein is CASRAGLAETYEQYF.

This clonotype was seen more than once but under ten times. This chain connects TRBV29-1 to TRBJ2-5; D gene unclear. V lost 3 bases, J lost 2 bases, and 13 bases lay in between. Germline V gene sequence: CDR1 SQVTM, CDR2 ANQGSEA. This CDR3 has 14 amino acids. Here the CDR3 reads CSVDLVSVQETQYF. The CDR3 DNA sequence: TGCAGCGTTGATTTAGTCAGCGTTCAAGAGACCCAGTACTTC.

The V gene is TRBV12-3 or TRBV12-4, the J gene TRBJ2-7, with D unresolved. The CDR3 runs to 14 residues. V lost 6 bases to trimming and J lost 0 bases, with 12 bases between them. Here the CDR3 reads CASRNMAASYEQYF. CDR3 in DNA: TGTGCCAGCAGGAACATGGCAGCCTCCTACGAGCAGTACTTC.